The text below deals with one TCR beta chain. What it recognizes is unknown. Losses at the gene ends were 2 bases for V and 9 bases for J; bases not matched to a gene: 2. Germline V lookup: CDR1 SEHNR, CDR2 FQNEAQ (reference sequence). The CDR3 totals 13 residues. This record comes from a study of OX40 agonist ivuxolimab in advanced cancers. Study details: Every 2 weeks, ivuxolimab was infused into the patients intravenously at between 0.01 and 10 mg/kg. Notes on the study in general: Individuals who were partial responders at 0.1-3.0 mg/kg had clonal expansion that ranked among the lowest. Dosing at 0.1 to 3.0 mg/kg was accompanied by clonal expansion of CD4+ and CD8+ blood T cells by week 6.

The assay was immunoSEQ multiplex PCR, and TCRdb's table has in-frame clones only and misses some. The sample holds more than 45,000 clones, around 89% seen once. The chain links TRBV7-9 to TRBJ2-1; TRBD1 matches 9 bases. The clonotype comes from an adult with an advanced solid tumor such as melanoma, head and neck, liver or kidney cancer. Sequenced here: CD4+ or CD8+ T cells sorted from blood, sampled in a trial of the OX40 agonist ivuxolimab. The CDR3 protein is CASSLLTGGEQFF. CDR3 in DNA: TGTGCCAGCAGCTTACTGACAGGGGGTGAGCAGTTCTTC. Based on the CDR3 plus reference TRBV7-9 and TRBJ2-1, the full variable domain is DTGVSQNPRHKITKRGQNVTFRCDPISEHNRLYWYRQTLGQGPEFLTYFQNEAQLEKSRLLSDRFSAERPKGSFSTLEIQRTEQGDSAMYLCASSLLTGGEQFFGPGTRLTVL.